What follows are 18 T cell receptor beta chains derived from one specimen sequenced in a study of blood T cell repertoires in COVID-19. Measured with immunoSEQ multiplex PCR; TCRdb has only the in-frame clones, and not every one. The profile shows over 200,000 clones, around 89% of them singletons. Material: PBMCs or T cells enriched from blood (not recorded which). The receptors come from a man aged 30 to 45 who had been exposed to COVID-19.

The genes are TRBV30 and TRBJ2-7, with 11 bases lining up with TRBD2. After removal of 5 bases from V and 9 bases from J, the junction contained 6 bases not matched to a gene. There are 12 residues in the CDR3. The germline CDR1 and CDR2 sequences are GTSNPN and SVGIG (reference sequence). CDR3 coding DNA: TGTGCCTGGGGGACTAGCGGTCTAGGGCAGTACTTC. Protein product: CAWGTSGLGQYF.

For this clone: At the DNA level, this CDR3 is encoded by other sequences in the same sample as well. The rearrangement joins TRBV29-1 to TRBJ1-2; D remains unclear. The germline V gene encodes CDR1 SQVTM and CDR2 ANQGSEA. The length of the CDR3 is 10 residues. Trimming cost V 3 bases and J 6 bases, with 5 bases left between them. CDR3 DNA sequence: TGCAGCGTTGATCGGGATGGCTACACCTTC. Translated, it gives CSVDRDGYTF. The full variable domain, rest sourced from reference TRBV29-1 and TRBJ1-2, is SAVISQKPSRDICQRGTSLTIQCQVDSQVTMMFWYRQQPGQSLTLIATANQGSEATYESGFVIDKFPISRPNLTFSTLTVSNMSPEDSSIYLCSVDRDGYTFGSGTRLTVV.

This chain connects TRBV10-2 to TRBJ2-1, with TRBD1 matching 7 bases. V lost 8 bases to trimming and J lost 9 bases; unmatched junction nucleotides: 10. The CDR3 has 13 amino acids. Germline V gives CDR1 WSHSY, CDR2 SAAADI. CDR3 coding DNA: TGCGCCAGCGTTGTAGGGGGCTCGGGTGAGCAGTTCTTC. It codes for CASVVGGSGEQFF.

V gene TRBV3-1 (or the pseudogene TRBV3-2) combines with J gene TRBJ1-2; the D gene is possibly TRBD1 (5 bases). CDR1 is LGHDT, CDR2 YNNKEL, per germline (reference sequence). This CDR3 spans 13 amino acids. Between the trimmed V and J ends, which lost 3 bases and 10 bases, there was a span of 15 bases. DNA for the CDR3: TGTGCCAGCAGCCAGGTCACAGACAGCCACTACACCTTC. This gives the protein CASSQVTDSHYTF.

J is TRBJ2-2 and V is TRBV6-5; 8 nucleotides align to TRBD2. The CDR3 totals 15 residues. Germline V gene lookup returns CDR1 MNHEY and CDR2 SVGAGI. The junction had 9 bases not matched to a gene; V was cut back by 6 bases and J by 6 bases. DNA of the CDR3: TGTGCCAGCAGACTAGGACTAGCTTGGCCCGGGGAGCTGTTTTTT. This translates into CASRLGLAWPGELFF.

The chain couples TRBV5-1 to TRBJ1-5; 9 bases are a match to TRBD1. Looked up from germline, CDR1 is SGHRS and CDR2 is YFSETQ. The length of the CDR3 is 17 residues. The ends lost 2 bases at V and 0 bases at J; junction bases unmatched: 6. The CDR3 spells CASSLGTGSGSNQPQHF. The CDR3 DNA is TGCGCCAGCAGCTTAGGGACAGGGTCGGGTAGCAATCAGCCCCAGCATTTT.

The chain's CDR3 is CASSLLGEEGTDTQYF. The CDR3 DNA is TGTGCCAGCAGCTTACTGGGGGAGGAGGGCACAGATACGCAGTATTTT. The rearrangement joins TRBV7-6 to TRBJ2-3; the D gene is possibly TRBD2 (6 bases). The V gene lost 2 bases and the J gene lost 1 base, with 13 bases spanning the gap. The CDR3 is 16 amino acids. CDR1 is SGHVS, CDR2 FNYEAQ, per germline.

V is TRBV9 and J is TRBJ2-2, with 10 positions matching TRBD1. The trim removed 4 bases at V and 6 bases at J, leaving 6 bases unmatched. The CDR3 contains 15 residues. Germline lookup yields CDR1 SGDLS and CDR2 YYNGEE. The CDR3 sequence is CASSPGTGEAGELFF. The DNA of the CDR3 is TGTGCCAGCAGCCCCGGGACAGGGGAAGCCGGGGAGCTGTTTTTT.

The chain uses TRBV12-3 or TRBV12-4 and TRBJ2-1, with unresolved D. The CDR3 has 11 residues. The ends were cut back, 6 bases at V and 3 bases at J, with 3 bases in the middle. CDR3 residues: CASSSYNEQFF. The CDR3 DNA reads TGTGCCAGCAGCAGCTACAATGAGCAGTTCTTC.

J is TRBJ2-1 and V is TRBV5-1, with a possible D match to TRBD1 (6 bases). V gave up 6 bases and J gave up 8 bases, with 12 bases separating them. CDR1 is SGHRS, CDR2 YFSETQ, per germline. The CDR3 runs to 12 residues. CDR3 in DNA: TGCGCCAGCATTAAAGAGGGGGATGAGCAGTTCTTC. This encodes CASIKEGDEQFF.

This chain joins TRBV5-1 and TRBJ1-3, with D possibly being TRBD1 (5 bases). Trimming cost V 4 bases and J 0 bases, with 23 bases left between them. The CDR3 length is 19 residues. The germline V gene has CDR1 SGHRS and CDR2 YFSETQ. In DNA form, the CDR3 reads TGCGCCAGCAGCACCCACCCAGGGTTAGGGACTCGCTCTGGAAACACCATATATTTT. It translates to CASSTHPGLGTRSGNTIYF.

This chain connects TRBV2 to TRBJ1-3; tentative D call: TRBD1 (6 bases). Germline V gene sequence: CDR1 SNHLY, CDR2 FYNNEI. This CDR3 has 14 residues. The V gene lost 6 bases and the J gene lost 0 bases, with 9 bases spanning the gap. The CDR3 region has the DNA TGTGCCAGCAGGACAGGATACTCTGGAAACACCATATATTTT. This gives the protein CASRTGYSGNTIYF.

The chain combines TRBV9 with TRBJ1-1; 7 bases fit TRBD1. From germline, CDR1 is SGDLS and CDR2 YYNGEE. V trimming: 4 bases; J trimming: 1 base; junction bases outside the gene matches: 10. CDR3 length equals 16 residues. This CDR3 is CASSPPGQAGNTEAFF. CDR3 nucleotide sequence: TGTGCCAGCAGCCCACCCGGACAGGCCGGGAACACTGAAGCTTTCTTT.

The rearrangement joins TRBV30 to TRBJ2-7; D is possibly TRBD1 (6 bases). The CDR3 extends over 16 amino acids. With 0 bases removed from V and 4 bases from J, the gap between germline ends came to 19 bases. Germline V gives CDR1 GTSNPN, CDR2 SVGIG (reference sequence). CDR3 residues: CAWSVLGSDRYYEQYF. As DNA, the CDR3 is TGTGCCTGGAGTGTACTGGGTTCGGACAGATATTACGAGCAGTACTTC.

The rearrangement links TRBV6-5 to TRBJ2-7; possible D gene TRBD2, 5 bases. Trimming cost V 10 bases and J 2 bases, with 9 bases left between them. This CDR3 is built from 11 residues. Looked up from germline, CDR1 is MNHEY and CDR2 is SVGAGI. CDR3 in amino acids: CATHGAYEQYF. CDR3 in DNA: TGTGCCACCCACGGGGCCTACGAGCAGTACTTC.

The chain combines TRBV5-4 with TRBJ2-5; TRBD1 agrees at 9 bases. The CDR3 spans 15 residues. V was clipped by 3 bases and J by 9 bases; unmatched bases: 12. Germline CDR1 and CDR2: SGHNT and YYREEE (reference sequence). CDR3 sequence: CASSYAGTGPRSQYF. Here the CDR3 DNA reads TGTGCCAGCAGCTACGCCGGGACAGGGCCGAGGTCCCAGTACTTC.

With regard to this clone: At one boundary the junction diverges from the germline segment, which might be a read error. The chain is built from TRBV7-3 and TRBJ2-5; 7 nucleotides align to TRBD1. Germline CDR1 is SGHTA and CDR2 is FQGTGA. The length of the CDR3 is 15 residues. CDR3: CASSLTGTVQETQYF. The DNA for the CDR3 is TGTGCCAGCAGCCTAACCGGGACAGTCCAAGAGACCCAGTACTTC.

The rearrangement uses TRBV6-5 and TRBJ1-2; D perhaps matches TRBD1 (5 bases). The V gene lost 7 bases and the J gene lost 6 bases, with 15 bases spanning the gap. The CDR3 contains 13 residues. Germline assignment: CDR1 MNHEY and CDR2 SVGAGI. CDR3 DNA: TGTGCCAGCACCCCGGACAAAAAGCATGGCTACACCTTC. Translated, it gives CASTPDKKHGYTF.